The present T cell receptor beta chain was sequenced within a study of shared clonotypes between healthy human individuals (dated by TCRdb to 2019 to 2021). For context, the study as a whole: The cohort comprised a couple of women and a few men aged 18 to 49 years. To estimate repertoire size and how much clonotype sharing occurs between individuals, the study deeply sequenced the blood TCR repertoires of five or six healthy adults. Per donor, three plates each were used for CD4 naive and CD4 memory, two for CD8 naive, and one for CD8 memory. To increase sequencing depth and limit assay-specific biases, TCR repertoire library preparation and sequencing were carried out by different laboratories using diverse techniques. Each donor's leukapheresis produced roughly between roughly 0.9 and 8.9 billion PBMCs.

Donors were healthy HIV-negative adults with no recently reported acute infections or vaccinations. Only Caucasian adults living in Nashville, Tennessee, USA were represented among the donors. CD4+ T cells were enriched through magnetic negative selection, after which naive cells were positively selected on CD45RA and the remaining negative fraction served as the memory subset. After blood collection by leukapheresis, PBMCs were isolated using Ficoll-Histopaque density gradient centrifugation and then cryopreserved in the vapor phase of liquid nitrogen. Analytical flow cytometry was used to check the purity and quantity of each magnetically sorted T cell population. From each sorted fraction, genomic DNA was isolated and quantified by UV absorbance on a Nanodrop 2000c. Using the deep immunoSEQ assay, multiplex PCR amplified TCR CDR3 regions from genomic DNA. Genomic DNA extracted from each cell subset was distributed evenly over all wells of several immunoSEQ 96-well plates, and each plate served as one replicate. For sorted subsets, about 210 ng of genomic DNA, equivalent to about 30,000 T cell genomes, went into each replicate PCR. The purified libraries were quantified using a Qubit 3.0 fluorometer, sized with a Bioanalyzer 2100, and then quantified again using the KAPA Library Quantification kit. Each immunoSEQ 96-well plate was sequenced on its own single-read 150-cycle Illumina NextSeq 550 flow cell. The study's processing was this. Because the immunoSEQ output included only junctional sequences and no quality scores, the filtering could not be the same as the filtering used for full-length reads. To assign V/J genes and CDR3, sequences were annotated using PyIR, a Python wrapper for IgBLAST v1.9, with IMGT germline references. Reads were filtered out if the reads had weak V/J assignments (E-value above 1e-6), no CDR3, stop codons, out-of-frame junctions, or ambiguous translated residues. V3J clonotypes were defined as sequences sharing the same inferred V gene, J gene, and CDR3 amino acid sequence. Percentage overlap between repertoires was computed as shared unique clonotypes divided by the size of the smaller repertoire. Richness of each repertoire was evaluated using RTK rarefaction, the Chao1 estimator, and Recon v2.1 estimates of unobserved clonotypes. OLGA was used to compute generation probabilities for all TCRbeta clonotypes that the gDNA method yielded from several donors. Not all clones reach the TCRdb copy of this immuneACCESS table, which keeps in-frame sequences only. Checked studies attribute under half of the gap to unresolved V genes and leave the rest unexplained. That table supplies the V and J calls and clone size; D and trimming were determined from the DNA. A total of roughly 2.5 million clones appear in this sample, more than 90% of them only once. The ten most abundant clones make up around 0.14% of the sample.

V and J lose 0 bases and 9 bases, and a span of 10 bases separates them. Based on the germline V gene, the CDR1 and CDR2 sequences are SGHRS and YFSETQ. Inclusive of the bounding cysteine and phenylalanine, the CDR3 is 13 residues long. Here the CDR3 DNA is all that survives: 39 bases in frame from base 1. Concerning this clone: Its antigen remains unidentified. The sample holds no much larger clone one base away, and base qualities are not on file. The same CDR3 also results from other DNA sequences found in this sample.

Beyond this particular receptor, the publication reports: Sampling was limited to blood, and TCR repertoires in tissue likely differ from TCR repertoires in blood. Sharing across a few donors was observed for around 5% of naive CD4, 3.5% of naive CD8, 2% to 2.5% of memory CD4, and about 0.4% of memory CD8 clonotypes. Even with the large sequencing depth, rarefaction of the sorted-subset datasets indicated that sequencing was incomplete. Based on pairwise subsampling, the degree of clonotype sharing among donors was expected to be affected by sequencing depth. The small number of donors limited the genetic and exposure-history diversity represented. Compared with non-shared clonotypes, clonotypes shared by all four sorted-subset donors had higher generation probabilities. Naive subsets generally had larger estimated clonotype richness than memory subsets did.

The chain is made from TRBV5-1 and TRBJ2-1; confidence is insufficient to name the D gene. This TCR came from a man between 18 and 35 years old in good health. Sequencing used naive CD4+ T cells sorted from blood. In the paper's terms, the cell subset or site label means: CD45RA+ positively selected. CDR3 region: CASSLEGAGEQFF. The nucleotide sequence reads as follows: TGCGCCAGCAGCTTGGAAGGCGCTGGTGAGCAGTTCTTC.